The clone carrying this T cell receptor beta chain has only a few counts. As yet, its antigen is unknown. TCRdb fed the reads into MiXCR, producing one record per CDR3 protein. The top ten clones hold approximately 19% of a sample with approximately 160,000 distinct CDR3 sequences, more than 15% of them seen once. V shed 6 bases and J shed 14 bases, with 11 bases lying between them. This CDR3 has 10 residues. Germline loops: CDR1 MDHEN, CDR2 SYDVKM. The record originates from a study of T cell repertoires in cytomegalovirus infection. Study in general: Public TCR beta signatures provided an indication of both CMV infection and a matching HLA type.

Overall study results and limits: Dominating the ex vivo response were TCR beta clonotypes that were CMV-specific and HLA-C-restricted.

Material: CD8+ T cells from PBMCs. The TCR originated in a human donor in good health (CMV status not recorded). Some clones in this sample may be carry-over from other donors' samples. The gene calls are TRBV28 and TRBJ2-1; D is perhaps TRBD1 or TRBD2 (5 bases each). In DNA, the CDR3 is TGTGCCAGCAGCTCCGGGACGAAGTTCTTC. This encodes CASSSGTKFF.